This passage covers 30 T cell receptor beta chains from one sample sequenced in a study of blood T cell repertoires in COVID-19. Using immunoSEQ multiplex PCR, the repertoire was profiled, and TCRdb retains in-frame clones only, with some absent. Of approximately 52,000 clones listed, more than 85% are singletons. Sample: peripheral blood. All receptors derive from a man in his forties or fifties with acute or convalescent COVID-19.

J is TRBJ2-1 and V is TRBV2; D uncertain. The germline V gene has CDR1 SNHLY and CDR2 FYNNEI. The CDR3 is 11 amino acids. V was cut by 6 bases and J by 5 bases, with 5 bases left in between. The CDR3 sequence is CASRSDNEQFF. CDR3 DNA: TGTGCCAGCAGATCAGACAATGAGCAGTTCTTC.

The chain recombines TRBV7-3 with TRBJ1-1, with D perhaps TRBD1 (5 bases). Germline V gene data show CDR1 as SGHTA and CDR2 as FQGTGA. V gave up 0 bases and J gave up 0 bases, with 11 bases separating them. This CDR3 is 16 amino acids long. The CDR3 region has the DNA TGTGCCAGCAGCTTAACGGGCTCCAGGGTGAACACTGAAGCTTTCTTT. This sequence encodes CASSLTGSRVNTEAFF.

The chain uses TRBV3-1 (or the pseudogene TRBV3-2) and TRBJ2-5, with D maybe TRBD2 (6 bases). Trimming stripped 1 base from V and 5 bases from J, with 8 bases between. The CDR3 is 13 residues long. Germline-derived CDR1 and CDR2 are LGHDT and YNNKEL (reference sequence). CDR3 in DNA: TGTGCCAGCAGCCAAGGCGCGGGGGAGACCCAGTACTTC. Translation: CASSQGAGETQYF.

CDR3 sequence (DNA): TGTGCCAGCAGTTACTGGCCAGGGCAGCAGAACACTGAAGCTTTCTTT. Its protein is CASSYWPGQQNTEAFF. The chain has TRBV6-5 and TRBJ1-1; TRBD1 is a possible D gene (5 bases). This CDR3 has 16 residues. With 1 base removed from V and 1 base from J, the gap between germline ends came to 13 bases. Germline V gene sequence: CDR1 MNHEY, CDR2 SVGAGI.

J is TRBJ2-2 and V is TRBV3-1 (or the pseudogene TRBV3-2), with 8 bases aligning to TRBD1. The CDR3 contains 16 residues. Germline assignment: CDR1 LGHDT and CDR2 YNNKEL (reference sequence). Unmatched junction bases numbered 9, after V lost 4 bases and J lost 5 bases. The CDR3 protein is CASSLGQGARTGELFF. CDR3 DNA sequence: TGTGCCAGCAGCCTGGGGCAGGGGGCGCGTACCGGGGAGCTGTTTTTT.

The chain recombines TRBV30 with TRBJ1-4; 9 bases line up with TRBD1. Germline CDR1 reads GTSNPN; CDR2 reads SVGIG (reference sequence). V lost 5 bases and J lost 8; bases outside the gene matches: 15. The CDR3 consists of 16 residues. The chain's CDR3 is CAWFFGTGNFSEKLFF. CDR3 DNA: TGTGCCTGGTTTTTTGGGACAGGGAACTTTTCGGAAAAACTGTTTTTT.

The chain couples TRBV14 to TRBJ1-2; D is unclear. The V end lost 3 bases, the J end lost 4 bases, and 9 bases lay between the germline ends. Germline V lookup: CDR1 SGHDN, CDR2 FVKESK. This CDR3 region has 13 residues. CDR3 sequence: CASSQLNSYGYTF. The CDR3 DNA reads as TGTGCCAGCAGCCAGTTGAACAGCTATGGCTACACCTTC.

This clone appeared a single time. This chain links TRBV11-2 with TRBJ2-7, with D maybe TRBD1 (5 bases). Germline V lookup: CDR1 SGHAT, CDR2 FQNNGV. The V end lost 7 bases, the J end lost 2 bases, and 9 bases lay between the germline ends. The CDR3 consists of 12 residues. CDR3: CASKTDTYEQYF. In DNA, the CDR3 is TGTGCCAGCAAGACAGACACCTACGAGCAGTACTTC.

The V call is TRBV10-3, the J call TRBJ2-7, with a possible D match to TRBD1 (5 bases). This CDR3 has 12 amino acids. Germline assignment: CDR1 ENHRY and CDR2 SYGVKD. Trimming took 6 bases from V and 5 from J, leaving 11 bases between them. CDR3 coding DNA: TGTGCCATCAGGCAGGGTAATCACGAGCAGTACTTC. Residues: CAIRQGNHEQYF.

The chain couples TRBV19 to TRBJ2-1; 15 nucleotides match TRBD2. In germline, CDR1 is LNHDA, CDR2 SQIVND (reference sequence). With 6 bases clipped from V and 0 bases from J, the junction kept 18 bases outside the gene matches. This CDR3 has 22 residues. CDR3 residues: CASRPGLAGGQLSLGSYNEQFF. CDR3 DNA: TGTGCCAGTAGGCCGGGACTAGCGGGGGGCCAGTTGAGTTTGGGCTCCTACAATGAGCAGTTCTTC.

This chain connects TRBV9 to TRBJ2-7; D is unclear. The V gene lost 0 bases and the J gene lost 4 bases, with 11 bases spanning the gap. Germline CDR1 is SGDLS and CDR2 is YYNGEE. The CDR3 runs 14 residues. The CDR3: CASSVAPHSYEQYF. CDR3 in DNA: TGTGCCAGCAGCGTAGCCCCCCACAGTTACGAGCAGTACTTC. The full variable domain, in which reference TRBV9 and TRBJ2-7 provide the parts outside the CDR3, is DSGVTQTPKHLITATGQRVTLRCSPRSGDLSVYWYQQSLDQGLQFLIQYYNGEERAKGNILERFSAQQFPDLHSELNLSSLELGDSALYFCASSVAPHSYEQYFGPGTRLTVT.

This clone was counted a single time. The chain links TRBV19 to TRBJ1-2; D may be TRBD1 (5 bases). Trimming cost V 5 bases and J 7 bases, with 23 bases left between them. This CDR3 spans 16 amino acids. Germline V CDR1 and CDR2: LNHDA, SQIVND (reference sequence). CDR3 nucleotide sequence: TGTGCCAGTAGTTCCCGGGGAGGGGCTACGTTCGGTGGCTACACCTTC. It translates to CASSSRGGATFGGYTF.

The V gene is TRBV11-2, the J gene TRBJ2-3; D is ambiguous. Germline CDR1 reads SGHAT; CDR2 reads FQNNGV. V lost 0 bases, J lost 1 base, and 8 bases lay in between. The CDR3 covers 15 residues. The CDR3 reads CASSLDSTGTDTQYF. The CDR3, as DNA: TGTGCCAGCAGCTTAGATAGTACGGGCACAGATACGCAGTATTTT.

The V and J genes are TRBV24-1 and TRBJ1-2, with D uncertain. The CDR3 has 14 residues. Germline V gives CDR1 KGHDR, CDR2 SFDVKD. Deletions cut 2 bases from V and 3 bases from J, with 9 bases between. For the CDR3, the DNA is TGTGCCACCAGTGATTCCGGGAGGCACTATGGCTACACCTTC. Translation: CATSDSGRHYGYTF.

Only one count was recorded for this clone. The rearrangement joins TRBV23-1 to TRBJ2-7, with 8 bases fitting TRBD2. TRBV23-1 is an ORF, and what it does is uncertain. The CDR3 extends over 18 amino acids. After removal of 3 bases from V and 0 bases from J, the junction contained 13 bases not matched to a gene. For the CDR3, the DNA is TGCGCCAGCAGTCATCCGGCCTCGGGAGGGGCCCTCTCCTACGAGCAGTACTTC. Amino acids: CASSHPASGGALSYEQYF.

The genes are TRBV6-5 and TRBJ1-2; 7 nucleotides match TRBD1. The CDR3 consists of 16 residues. The V gene's germline CDR1 is MNHEY and CDR2 SVGAGI. V was clipped by 0 bases and J by 8 bases; unmatched bases: 12. The CDR3 DNA follows: TGTGCCAGCAGTTACTCAGTCGAAGCAGGGGGGACGGGCTACACCTTC. It translates to CASSYSVEAGGTGYTF.

This sequence joins TRBV24-1 and TRBJ2-1; 7 nucleotides agree with TRBD1. Losses at the gene ends were 7 bases for V and 4 bases for J; bases not matched to a gene: 6. CDR1 is KGHDR and CDR2 is SFDVKD in the germline V gene. The CDR3 is made up of 14 amino acids. The CDR3 here is CATRKGTEYNEQFF. CDR3 bases: TGTGCCACCAGAAAAGGGACAGAGTACAATGAGCAGTTCTTC.

This clone has more than one count but fewer than ten. The chain combines TRBV21-1 with TRBJ2-7; TRBD1 reflects the table's D call only, with no check against the DNA. TRBV21-1 counts as a pseudogene. The CDR3 consists of 17 residues. CDR3 coding DNA: TGTGCCAGCAGATCCCGAACGGGGACAGGGGGCATCTACGAGCAGTACTTC. Translating it yields CASRSRTGTGGIYEQYF.

This chain uses TRBV24-1 with TRBJ2-7, with D possibly TRBD2 on 6 matching bases. V was clipped by 4 bases and J by 5 bases, with 17 bases between them. Germline loops: CDR1 KGHDR, CDR2 SFDVKD. This CDR3 has 15 residues. The CDR3 sequence is CATSDPQGPSDEQYF. The CDR3 nucleotides are TGTGCCACCAGTGACCCCCAGGGACCTAGCGACGAGCAGTACTTC.

The chain's CDR3 is CASSIGQGGNQETQYF. CDR3 nucleotides: TGTGCCAGTAGTATAGGGCAGGGCGGGAACCAAGAGACCCAGTACTTC. This chain joins TRBV19 and TRBJ2-5; the D gene is possibly TRBD2 (6 bases). V was trimmed by 1 base and J by 0 bases, leaving 12 bases between them. The germline V gene encodes CDR1 LNHDA and CDR2 SQIVND (reference sequence). The CDR3 length is 16 residues.

The V call is TRBV6-1, the J call TRBJ1-4, with D unresolved. Germline CDR1 is MNHNS and CDR2 is SASEGT. CDR3 size: 14 residues. Trimming removed 4 bases at V and 0 bases at J, with 6 bases between. In nucleotides, the CDR3 is TGTGCCAGCAGTGTCGGGACAACTAATGAAAAACTGTTTTTT. Residues: CASSVGTTNEKLFF.

This chain links TRBV19 with TRBJ1-5; tentatively, D is TRBD1 (5 bases). Trimming took off 4 bases at V and 6 bases at J, with 19 bases between the two ends. The germline V gene has CDR1 LNHDA and CDR2 SQIVND (reference sequence). The CDR3 runs 16 residues. The CDR3 DNA is TGTGCCAGTAGTACGACGTGGGCAGGGCGCGGTCAGCCCCAGCATTTT. As protein: CASSTTWAGRGQPQHF.

The chain links TRBV19 to TRBJ1-1; tentative D call: TRBD1 (6 bases). Looked up from germline, CDR1 is LNHDA and CDR2 is SQIVND (reference sequence). Trimming removed 7 bases from V and 12 bases from J, with 21 bases in between. There are 13 residues in the CDR3. The CDR3 is CASTQGTTGMSFF. For the CDR3, the DNA is TGTGCCAGTACCCAGGGGACGACCGGTATGTCTTTCTTT.

The rearrangement uses TRBV7-8 and TRBJ2-3, with 12 bases lining up with TRBD2. V gave up 1 base and J gave up 3 bases; unmatched junction bases: 8. This CDR3 is built from 18 residues. Germline V lookup: CDR1 SGHVS, CDR2 FQNEAQ. Written as DNA, the CDR3 is TGTGCCAGCAGCTTAGTGGCTAGCGGGGGGGTAAAAACAGATACGCAGTATTTT. Translation gives CASSLVASGGVKTDTQYF.

The table lists this clone with a few counts. The V gene is TRBV23-1, the J gene TRBJ2-7; possible D gene TRBD2, 5 bases. TRBV23-1 is annotated as an ORF whose role is uncertain. The V end was cut by 0 bases, the J end by 0 bases, with 6 bases between. The CDR3 totals 14 residues. The chain's CDR3 is CASSQSGSSYEQYF. The CDR3 nucleotides read TGCGCCAGCAGTCAATCTGGGAGCTCCTACGAGCAGTACTTC.

This chain links TRBV12-3 or TRBV12-4 with TRBJ1-2; 7 bases line up with TRBD1. The CDR3 sequence is 13 residues long. The junction had 8 bases not matched to a gene; V was cut back by 6 bases and J by 7 bases. The CDR3 loop reads CASRTDRMSGYTF. The CDR3 DNA reads as TGTGCCAGCAGGACGGACAGGATGAGTGGCTACACCTTC.

The V gene is TRBV19, the J gene TRBJ1-4; D call uncertain. CDR1 and CDR2 (germline): LNHDA, SQIVND (reference sequence). This CDR3 spans 13 amino acids. The germline V and J ends were trimmed by 11 bases and 5 bases, with 15 bases remaining between them. The CDR3 DNA is TGTGCCCCACTGAGGGCCGTAAATGAAAAACTGTTTTTT. This sequence encodes CAPLRAVNEKLFF. The full variable domain, its missing parts supplied by reference TRBV19 and TRBJ1-4, is DGGITQSPKYLFRKEGQNVTLSCEQNLNHDAMYWYRQDPGQGLRLIYYSQIVNDFQKGDIAEGYSVSREKKESFPLTVTSAQKNPTAFYLCAPLRAVNEKLFFGSGTQLSVL.

This clone was observed a few times. V and J are TRBV12-3 or TRBV12-4 and TRBJ2-2; D uncertain. This CDR3 region has 13 residues. V lost 3 bases to trimming and J lost 1 base, with 3 bases between them. CDR3 loop: CASSFKNTGELFF. The CDR3 coding sequence is TGTGCCAGCAGTTTTAAGAACACCGGGGAGCTGTTTTTT.

The CDR3 protein is CSVRDRLDYGYTF. CDR3 in DNA: TGCAGCGTGAGGGACAGGCTCGACTATGGCTACACCTTC. The chain joins TRBV29-1 to TRBJ1-2, with 8 bases aligning to TRBD1. Trimming at V came to 6 bases and at J to 3 bases, leaving 6 bases not matched to a gene. This CDR3 is 13 amino acids long. Germline V gene sequence: CDR1 SQVTM, CDR2 ANQGSEA.

This chain uses TRBV10-3 with TRBJ2-7; 13 bases are shared with TRBD2. CDR3 size: 14 residues. Germline CDR1 is ENHRY and CDR2 is SYGVKD. V was clipped by 5 bases and J by 5 bases; unmatched bases: 3. This CDR3 reads CAISPGLAGHEQYF. CDR3 DNA: TGTGCCATCAGTCCGGGACTAGCGGGGCACGAGCAGTACTTC.